Shown below are 29 T cell receptor beta chains from a single sample sequenced in a study of control samples from healthy donors and cancer patients (dated by TCRdb to 2019 to 2021). To prepare the library, the immunoSEQ multiplex PCR assay was applied. This is the immuneACCESS table as TCRdb keeps it, with only in-frame sequences that have V and J called. A part of the clones is gone; compared with another copy, unresolved V genes explain less than half, and the rest is unexplained. The sample profile shows roughly 120,000 clones; around 91% of them were found once. Around 1.2% of the sample rests with the top ten. The sample taken for sequencing was PBMCs. These receptors were collected from a woman between 50 and 59 years old with colorectal cancer.

The V gene is TRBV29-1, the J gene TRBJ1-3, with D perhaps matching TRBD1 (5 bases). Per germline, CDR1 SQVTM and CDR2 ANQGSEA. This CDR3 contains 14 residues. V gave up 5 bases and J gave up 0 bases, with 11 bases separating them. This CDR3 is CSVSRGTSGNTIYF. The CDR3 bases are TGCAGCGTTTCAAGAGGGACCTCTGGAAACACCATATATTTT.

This clone was observed once. J is TRBJ1-2 and V is TRBV7-8; D possibly corresponds to TRBD1 (6 bases). With 2 bases removed from V and 6 bases from J, the gap between germline ends came to 13 bases. CDR3 size: 14 residues. Germline V gene lookup returns CDR1 SGHVS and CDR2 FQNEAQ. CDR3 coding DNA: TGTGCCAGCAGCTTAATGGCCAGGGGTGATGGCTACACCTTC. The encoded protein is CASSLMARGDGYTF.

This chain uses TRBV7-2 with TRBJ1-1; the D is unclear. Germline CDR1 SGHTA, CDR2 FQGNSA. V was clipped by 5 bases and J by 0 bases, with 10 bases between them. This CDR3 has 14 residues. This CDR3 is CASSGSVLNTEAFF. The CDR3 DNA reads as TGTGCCAGCAGCGGGTCGGTCCTGAACACTGAAGCTTTCTTT.

The V gene is TRBV7-9, the J gene TRBJ2-7, with 7 nucleotides matching TRBD1. The V gene's germline CDR1 is SEHNR and CDR2 FQNEAQ (reference sequence). The CDR3 has 16 amino acids. Germline trimming cut 8 bases from V and 0 bases from J; bases unmatched to any gene: 13. CDR3 DNA: TGTGCCAGCTCCTTCTTTGGGACAGCGAGCTCCTACGAGCAGTACTTC. This translates into CASSFFGTASSYEQYF.

The V call is TRBV6-4, the J call TRBJ1-2; D is undetermined. Per germline, CDR1 MRHNA and CDR2 SNTAGT. This CDR3 region has 13 residues. The V and J ends lost 5 bases and 3 bases respectively, with 10 bases between them. CDR3 in amino acids: CASSQQLHYGYTF. The CDR3 DNA is TGTGCCAGCAGTCAACAGCTGCACTATGGCTACACCTTC.

As concerns this clone: The same CDR3 also results from other DNA sequences found in this sample. The chain is built from TRBV5-6 and TRBJ1-2, with a possible D match to TRBD1 (6 bases). Per the germline V gene, CDR1 is SGHDT and CDR2 is YYEEEE. V was clipped by 4 bases and J by 4 bases, with 17 bases between them. The CDR3 covers 15 residues. The CDR3 DNA is TGTGCCAGCAGCCCGCAGCCCCAGGGGATCTATGGCTACACCTTC. Its translation is CASSPQPQGIYGYTF.

J is TRBJ2-1 and V is TRBV7-8; no definite D call. Germline values: CDR1 SGHVS, CDR2 FQNEAQ. This CDR3 has 13 amino acids. Trimming took off 10 bases at V and 5 bases at J, with 15 bases between the two ends. This chain's CDR3 is CATTGRNDNEQFF. Written as DNA, the CDR3 is TGTGCCACCACCGGGCGGAACGACAATGAGCAGTTCTTC.

The chain joins TRBV20-1 to TRBJ2-7; D is uncertain. This CDR3 comprises 11 residues. Germline V lookup: CDR1 DFQATT, CDR2 SNEGSKA (reference sequence). The V end was cut by 1 base, the J end by 6 bases, with 7 bases between. CDR3 nucleotide sequence: TGCAGTGCTAGAGCAATCCGCGAGCAGTACTTC. This translates into CSARAIREQYF.

This clone has a single count. The chain is built from TRBV2 and TRBJ1-3; D unresolved. The germline V gene encodes CDR1 SNHLY and CDR2 FYNNEI. The CDR3 is made up of 15 amino acids. Deletions cut 4 bases from V and 0 bases from J, with 10 bases between. As DNA, the CDR3 is TGTGCCAGCAGTGCGGTCCTTAGCTCTGGAAACACCATATATTTT. Translation gives CASSAVLSSGNTIYF.

The chain couples TRBV11-2 to TRBJ1-4; D gene ambiguous. Trimming stripped 5 bases from V and 3 bases from J, with 16 bases between. There are 16 residues in the CDR3. Germline values: CDR1 SGHAT, CDR2 FQNNGV. The CDR3 spells CASSPTVLRSNEKLFF. DNA of the CDR3: TGTGCCAGCAGCCCTACCGTCTTGCGGTCTAATGAAAAACTGTTTTTT. Supplemented by reference TRBV11-2 and TRBJ1-4, the full variable domain reads EAGVAQSPRYKIIEKRQSVAFWCNPISGHATLYWYQQILGQGPKLLIQFQNNGVVDDSQLPKDRFSAERLKGVDSTLKIQPAKLEDSAVYLCASSPTVLRSNEKLFFGSGTQLSVL.

The CDR3 protein is CASSQDLASDTQYF. CDR3 DNA sequence: TGTGCCAGCAGCCAAGATTTGGCATCAGATACGCAGTATTTT. V usage is TRBV3-1 (or the pseudogene TRBV3-2) and J usage is TRBJ2-3; D is ambiguous. This CDR3 contains 14 residues. Trimming left V 0 bases short and J 4 bases short, with 8 bases between. Germline V gene lookup returns CDR1 LGHDT and CDR2 YNNKEL (reference sequence).

This chain connects TRBV20-1 to TRBJ2-7; D is undetermined. The germline gives CDR1 DFQATT, CDR2 SNEGSKA (reference sequence). The CDR3 loop spans 11 amino acids. The V end was cut by 2 bases, the J end by 5 bases, with 7 bases between. The CDR3 DNA is TGCAGTGCTAGATATCAAAACGAGCAGTACTTC. It yields the protein CSARYQNEQYF.

The V gene is TRBV7-3, the J gene TRBJ2-7, with 7 nucleotides matching TRBD1. From germline, CDR1 is SGHTA and CDR2 FQGTGA. V gave up 3 bases and J gave up 0 bases; unmatched junction bases: 5. This CDR3 is 15 amino acids long. CDR3 amino acids: CASSLDRTSSYEQYF. DNA of the CDR3: TGTGCCAGCAGCTTGGACAGGACGAGCTCCTACGAGCAGTACTTC.

Only a few counts were recorded for this clone. A junction end diverges from the germline sequence, so it may reflect a read error. The chain's CDR3 is CSASPVGQGNIGELFF. CDR3 in DNA: TGCAGTGCTAGTCCGGTGGGACAGGGGAACATCGGGGAGCTGTTTTTT. The chain recombines TRBV20-1 with TRBJ2-2; TRBD1 matches at 10 bases. CDR3 size: 16 residues. In germline, CDR1 is DFQATT, CDR2 SNEGSKA (reference sequence).

This chain joins TRBV2 and TRBJ2-2; 9 bases align to TRBD1. With 5 bases clipped from V and 0 bases from J, the junction kept 4 bases outside the gene matches. The CDR3 loop spans 16 amino acids. Per germline, CDR1 SNHLY and CDR2 FYNNEI. Here the CDR3 reads CASSPGTGTNTGELFF. The DNA for the CDR3 is TGTGCCAGCAGTCCCGGGACAGGGACGAACACCGGGGAGCTGTTTTTT.

V usage is TRBV28 and J usage is TRBJ1-5; 8 nucleotides align to TRBD1. The CDR3 is made up of 15 amino acids. Germline assignment: CDR1 MDHEN and CDR2 SYDVKM. This CDR3 is CACWGQAYSNQPQHF. The CDR3 DNA is TGTGCTTGTTGGGGACAGGCCTATAGCAATCAGCCCCAGCATTTT.

The gene calls are TRBV5-8 and TRBJ1-5; D unclear. From germline, CDR1 is SGHTS and CDR2 YDEGEE. There are 13 residues in the CDR3. Between the trimmed V and J ends, which lost 0 bases and 7 bases, there was a span of 8 bases. This CDR3 reads CASSLEGWQPQHF. The CDR3 nucleotides are TGTGCCAGCAGCTTGGAAGGGTGGCAGCCCCAGCATTTT.

The chain couples TRBV14 to TRBJ2-7; no clear D. V lost 0 bases and J lost 3, with 3 bases in between. The CDR3 length is 12 residues. Germline CDR1 and CDR2: SGHDN and FVKESK. The CDR3 DNA reads as TGTGCCAGCAGCCAAGATAGCTACGAGCAGTACTTC. It is translated as CASSQDSYEQYF.

The chain is built from TRBV27 and TRBJ2-7; D is perhaps TRBD2 (6 bases). This CDR3 is built from 13 residues. Trimming stripped 4 bases from V and 3 bases from J, with 10 bases between. Germline CDR1 is MNHEY and CDR2 is SMNVEV (reference sequence). In nucleotides, the CDR3 is TGTGCCAGCAGTTGGGGGGACGTCTACGAGCAGTACTTC. This codes for CASSWGDVYEQYF.

The genes are TRBV7-2 and TRBJ2-2; no clear D. There are 13 residues in the CDR3. The germline V gene has CDR1 SGHTA and CDR2 FQGNSA. V lost 8 bases and J 0 bases, leaving 7 bases between the germline ends. CDR3 in DNA: TGTGCCAGCGCCACGCCGAACACCGGGGAGCTGTTTTTT. It is translated as CASATPNTGELFF.

The chain uses TRBV5-1 and TRBJ2-7, with a weak D call TRBD1 (6 bases). V dropped 4 bases and J dropped 3 bases, with 14 bases sitting between them. The CDR3 runs to 14 residues. Germline CDR1 is SGHRS and CDR2 is YFSETQ. CDR3 bases: TGCGCCAGCAGCCAACAGGGAGATTACTACGAGCAGTACTTC. Encoded protein: CASSQQGDYYEQYF.

This rearrangement joins TRBV29-1 to TRBJ1-2; 8 nucleotides align to TRBD1. The CDR3 runs to 16 residues. V trimming: 1 base; J trimming: 4 bases; junction bases outside the gene matches: 11. Germline assignment: CDR1 SQVTM and CDR2 ANQGSEA. CDR3 in amino acids: CSVEAILGQGFYGYTF. Written as DNA, the CDR3 is TGCAGCGTTGAAGCGATATTAGGACAGGGTTTCTATGGCTACACCTTC.

The chain couples TRBV3-1 (or the pseudogene TRBV3-2) to TRBJ2-7; possibly TRBD1 for D (5 bases). V was clipped by 0 bases and J by 12 bases, with 15 bases between them. Germline values: CDR1 LGHDT, CDR2 YNNKEL (reference sequence). The CDR3 is made up of 13 amino acids. The CDR3 nucleotides read TGTGCCAGCAGCCAAGATCTAAGACAGAGACGGTACTTC. Translated, it gives CASSQDLRQRRYF.

V gene TRBV15 combines with J gene TRBJ2-7; maybe TRBD1 (5 bases). This CDR3 comprises 15 residues. The V and J ends lost 0 bases and 3 bases respectively, with 12 bases between them. Germline V gene data show CDR1 as LNHNV and CDR2 as YYDKDF (reference sequence). CDR3 coding DNA: TGTGCCACCAGCAGAGATCTGGGGCTCGGCTACGAGCAGTACTTC. This gives the protein CATSRDLGLGYEQYF. The whole variable domain, remainder taken from reference TRBV15 and TRBJ2-7, is DAMVIQNPRYQVTQFGKPVTLSCSQTLNHNVMYWYQQKSSQAPKLLFHYYDKDFNNEADTPDNFQSRRPNTSFCFLDIRSPGLGDTAMYLCATSRDLGLGYEQYFGPGTRLTVT.

This rearrangement joins TRBV2 to TRBJ2-1, with 11 bases identical to TRBD2. CDR3 size: 16 residues. The ends lost 7 bases at V and 4 bases at J; junction bases unmatched: 9. Germline V gene lookup returns CDR1 SNHLY and CDR2 FYNNEI. The CDR3 DNA follows: TGTGCCAGCAACGGAGGGACTAGCGGAGCTTACAATGAGCAGTTCTTC. Its protein product is CASNGGTSGAYNEQFF.

This clone is a singleton in its sample. J is TRBJ1-6 and V is TRBV11-2; the D is unclear. This CDR3 comprises 13 residues. V was cut by 0 bases and J by 8 bases, with 5 bases left in between. Germline loops: CDR1 SGHAT, CDR2 FQNNGV. The DNA of the CDR3 is TGTGCCAGCAGCTTAGATCTCGATTCACCCCTCCACTTT. Its translation is CASSLDLDSPLHF.

The chain has TRBV5-1 and TRBJ1-1; 7 nucleotides align to TRBD1. This CDR3 is built from 13 residues. Losses at the gene ends were 4 bases for V and 3 bases for J; bases not matched to a gene: 3. The germline V gene has CDR1 SGHRS and CDR2 YFSETQ. CDR3 loop: CASSGGTDTEAFF. The DNA of the CDR3 is TGCGCCAGCAGCGGAGGGACAGACACTGAAGCTTTCTTT.

The chain employs TRBV19 and TRBJ2-7; 8 nucleotides agree with TRBD2. This CDR3 region has 15 residues. V shed 3 bases and J 6 bases; nucleotides not matched to a gene: 10. Germline values: CDR1 LNHDA, CDR2 SQIVND (reference sequence). CDR3 sequence (DNA): TGTGCCAGTAGTATTCAAAGCGGGGGCGGTTTCGAGCAGTACTTC. Translating gives CASSIQSGGGFEQYF.

The chain combines TRBV18 with TRBJ2-6, with a weak D call TRBD1 (6 bases). The CDR3 contains 17 residues. V lost 3 bases and J 4 bases, leaving 16 bases between the germline ends. From germline, CDR1 is KGHSH and CDR2 LQKENI. DNA of the CDR3: TGTGCCAGCTCACCGGATACAGGGAATCCAGGGGCCAACGTCCTGACTTTC. Residues: CASSPDTGNPGANVLTF.